This TCR beta chain was observed in a study of cytomegalovirus exposure and HLA in healthy donors. Those who donated were healthy bone marrow donors. With 60 Vbeta and 13 Jbeta primers, the PCR was carried out. Clones were sequenced by immunoSEQ multiplex PCR, and TCRdb holds only the in-frame ones, with some missing. The repertoire holds hundreds of thousands of clones, approximately 82% seen once, with more than 0.5% in the top ten. The specimen was PBMCs. This clonotype was sampled from a woman in her 40s in good health and CMV-seronegative.

CDR3 coding DNA: TGTGCCAGCTACGGCAATCAGGGGCTCAATCAGCCCCAGCATTTT. It specifies CASYGNQGLNQPQHF. The chain is built from TRBV28 and TRBJ1-5, with D tentatively TRBD1 (6 bases). The CDR3 contains 15 residues. With 8 bases removed from V and 3 bases from J, the gap between germline ends came to 17 bases. The germline gives CDR1 MDHEN, CDR2 SYDVKM. The full variable domain, completed using reference TRBV28 and TRBJ1-5, is DVKVTQSSRYLVKRTGEKVFLECVQDMDHENMFWYRQDPGLGLRLIYFSYDVKMKEKGDIPEGYSVSREKKERFSLILESASTNQTSMYLCASYGNQGLNQPQHFGDGTRLSIL.